The 10 T cell receptor beta chains listed next were all sequenced from one sample in a study of T-cell reconstitution after alpha-beta-depleted transplantation in children. It was with unique molecular identifiers that the TCRbeta library was prepared. Each CDR3 protein gets one entry after TCRdb re-called the PCR reads with MiXCR. The profile shows 140,000 to 150,000 distinct CDR3 sequences, 8.8% of them singletons. Sample: PBMCs, mostly from graft donor cells, taken 180 days after TCRalphabeta/CD19-depleted stem cell transplant. These receptors originate from a female patient between 2 and 15 years old who had a stem cell transplant for congenital amegakaryocytic thrombocytopenia, so the T cells may come from the graft donor.

The CDR3 region is CASSPDGTGLYEQYF. The CDR3 region has the DNA TGCGCCAGCAGCCCGGACGGGACAGGACTCTACGAGCAGTACTTC. The rearrangement joins TRBV5-1 to TRBJ2-7, with 8 bases lining up with TRBD1. This CDR3 region has 15 residues. With V trimmed by 4 bases and J by 3 bases, 9 bases remained unmatched. In germline, CDR1 is SGHRS, CDR2 YFSETQ. Full variable domain (missing parts from reference TRBV5-1 and TRBJ2-7): KAGVTQTPRYLIKTRGQQVTLSCSPISGHRSVSWYQQTPGQGLQFLFEYFSETQRNKGNFPGRFSGRQFSNSRSEMNVSTLELGDSALYLCASSPDGTGLYEQYFGPGTRLTVT.

This clonotype appeared a few times. The genes are TRBV7-9 and TRBJ2-3; D is unresolved. In germline, CDR1 is SEHNR, CDR2 FQNEAQ (reference sequence). V lost 5 bases and J lost 2, with 17 bases in between. This CDR3 spans 16 amino acids. The CDR3 sequence is CASSLGLADFTDTQYF. As DNA, the CDR3 is TGTGCCAGCAGCCTCGGCCTGGCAGATTTCACAGATACGCAGTATTTT. Combining the CDR3 with reference TRBV7-9 and TRBJ2-3 gives the whole variable domain DTGVSQNPRHKITKRGQNVTFRCDPISEHNRLYWYRQTLGQGPEFLTYFQNEAQLEKSRLLSDRFSAERPKGSFSTLEIQRTEQGDSAMYLCASSLGLADFTDTQYFGPGTRLTVL.

This clonotype was seen at least ten times. V is TRBV29-1 and J is TRBJ2-7; D is possibly TRBD1 (6 bases). CDR1 SQVTM and CDR2 ANQGSEA come from the germline V gene. Trimming pared 6 bases from V and 7 bases from J, leaving 13 bases between. The CDR3 length is 11 residues. The CDR3 sequence is CSVRTGWEQYF. CDR3 coding DNA: TGCAGCGTGCGAACAGGGTGGGAGCAGTACTTC.

This clonotype was seen a handful of times. J is TRBJ2-3 and V is TRBV30; 7 bases agree with TRBD2. Germline trimming cut 8 bases from V and 3 bases from J; bases unmatched to any gene: 11. Germline V CDR1 and CDR2: GTSNPN, SVGIG (reference sequence). The CDR3 is 14 amino acids. CDR3: CAVINGRLTDTQYF. CDR3 in DNA: TGTGCCGTCATAAACGGGAGGCTTACAGATACGCAGTATTTT.

Comment on this clonotype: A read error may produce the germline difference seen at one junction end. The gene calls are TRBV5-5 and TRBJ1-2, with D unclear. The CDR3 consists of 13 residues. The germline V gene encodes CDR1 SGHKS and CDR2 YYEKEE (reference sequence). In DNA, the CDR3 is TGTGCCATCAGCCCTGGACCCCTCGGGGGCTACACCTTC. This translates into CAISPGPLGGYTF. Based on the CDR3 plus reference TRBV5-5 and TRBJ1-2, the full variable domain is DAGVTQSPTHLIKTRGQQVTLRCSPISGHKSVSWYQQVLGQGPQFIFQYYEKEERGRGNFPDRFSARQFPNYSSELNVNALLLGDSALYLCAISPGPLGGYTFGSGTRLTVV.

Details on this clonotype: A much larger clone lies one base from this, so it may be a read error. The gene calls are TRBV19 and TRBJ2-1, with 14 bases lining up with TRBD2. Germline V gives CDR1 LNHDA, CDR2 SQIVND (reference sequence). J gave up 11 bases and V 6 bases, and 9 bases lay outside the gene matches. The CDR3 runs to 15 residues. The CDR3 DNA is TGTGCCAGTAGGGGGACTAGCGGGAGATCAGTTAAGCAGTTCTTC. This gives the protein CASRGTSGRSVKQFF.

A few counts support this clonotype. CDR3 residues: CASSYSGHNQPQHF. The DNA for the CDR3 is TGTGCCAGCAGTTACTCGGGACACAATCAGCCCCAGCATTTT. This chain links TRBV6-5 with TRBJ1-5, with D possibly TRBD1 on 6 matching bases. The V and J ends lost 0 bases and 3 bases respectively, with 6 bases between them. The CDR3 has 14 residues. The germline V gene has CDR1 MNHEY and CDR2 SVGAGI.

This clonotype has ten or more counts. The chain recombines TRBV10-3 with TRBJ2-7; possible D gene TRBD2, 6 bases. CDR1 is ENHRY, CDR2 SYGVKD, per germline. The V end lost 0 bases, the J end lost 3 bases, and 9 bases lay between the germline ends. The CDR3 contains 14 residues. DNA for the CDR3: TGTGCCATCAGTGAGTCGCTAGCGAACTACGAGCAGTACTTC. It specifies CAISESLANYEQYF.

In its sample, this clonotype was seen many times. This sequence joins TRBV6-5 and TRBJ1-5; 7 bases agree with TRBD1. This CDR3 is built from 14 residues. Germline V gene lookup returns CDR1 MNHEY and CDR2 SVGAGI. V lost 6 bases and J lost 4; bases outside the gene matches: 6. The CDR3 loop reads CASRRDRTNQPQHF. The CDR3, as DNA: TGTGCCAGCAGGCGGGACAGAACGAATCAGCCCCAGCATTTT.

This clonotype was counted at least ten times. The chain is built from TRBV7-6 and TRBJ1-3, with D unresolved. CDR1 is SGHVS, CDR2 FNYEAQ, per germline. The CDR3 is 19 amino acids. V lost 3 bases to trimming and J lost 5 bases, with 26 bases between them. CDR3 protein: CASSFSFKENPKDRNTIYF. CDR3 in DNA: TGTGCCAGCAGCTTCTCGTTTAAAGAGAATCCGAAGGACCGAAACACCATATATTTT. The full variable domain, with the rest looked up from reference TRBV7-6 and TRBJ1-3, is GAGVSQSPRYKVTKRGQDVALRCDPISGHVSLYWYRQALGQGPEFLTYFNYEAQQDKSGLPNDRFSAERPEGSISTLTIQRTEQRDSAMYRCASSFSFKENPKDRNTIYFGEGSWLTVV.